Shown below are 13 T cell receptor beta chains from a single sample sequenced in a study of identical twins (dated by TCRdb to between 2015 and 2016). Libraries came from 5' RACE. Sequencing instrument: Illumina HiSeq 2000. The public reads were run again by TCRdb, first through fastp at Q25 and then through MiXCR, and only productive beta chains were kept. Rows are combined by CDR3 protein, so each entry shows the most common genes and DNA. The sample table records 240,000 or so distinct CDR3 sequences; over 9.5% of these occur just once. In total, the top ten clones hold more than 3.5% of the sample. These records were also assigned to another study, of yellow fever vaccine responses in identical twins.

The sequenced sample consisted of memory (CD45RO+) T cells sorted from blood. This specimen's cell subset or site label, per the study, means: CD45RO+ enriched T cells. The receptors derive from a woman in her late teens or twenties in good health.

This chain links TRBV20-1 with TRBJ2-7, with TRBD1 matching over 7 bases. The V gene's germline CDR1 is DFQATT and CDR2 SNEGSKA (reference sequence). The CDR3 consists of 15 residues. V trimming: 3 bases; J trimming: 2 bases; junction bases outside the gene matches: 10. DNA of the CDR3: TGCAGTGCTAGCCACACCGGGACAGCAACCTACGAGCAGTACTTC. Translation: CSASHTGTATYEQYF.

Only a few counts were recorded for this clonotype. This sequence joins TRBV3-1 and TRBJ2-5; tentatively, D is TRBD1 or TRBD2 (5 bases each). CDR1 is LGHDT and CDR2 is YNNKEL in the germline V gene (reference sequence). Trimming shortened V by 1 base and J by 5 bases, and 14 bases separated the two germline ends. The CDR3 runs 15 residues. CDR3 residues: CASSQGRQGRETQYF. CDR3 DNA: TGTGCCAGCAGCCAAGGCCGGCAGGGACGGGAGACCCAGTACTTC.

This chain connects TRBV12-3 or TRBV12-4 to TRBJ2-5; 12 nucleotides line up with TRBD1. The V segment lost 6 bases and the J segment 3 bases; nucleotides outside the gene matches: 5. This CDR3 comprises 15 residues. The CDR3 nucleotides read TGTGCCAGCAGACCGGGACAGGGGGCGGAAGAGACCCAGTACTTC. Encoded protein: CASRPGQGAEETQYF.

The gene calls are TRBV30 and TRBJ1-1; D is unclear. The germline V gene has CDR1 GTSNPN and CDR2 SVGIG (reference sequence). This CDR3 is built from 10 residues. The ends were cut back, 2 bases at V and 11 bases at J, with 9 bases in the middle. The CDR3 nucleotides read TGTGCCTGGAGTTCCAAGTCGGCTTTCTTT. Protein sequence: CAWSSKSAFF.

There are many counts of this clonotype. The chain joins TRBV20-1 to TRBJ2-1, with 8 bases fitting TRBD2. V lost 6 bases, J lost 7 bases, and 11 bases stayed unmatched. The CDR3 covers 14 residues. Germline CDR1 is DFQATT and CDR2 is SNEGSKA (reference sequence). The CDR3 sequence is CSATMPGGPNEQFF. In DNA form, the CDR3 reads TGCAGTGCCACCATGCCGGGAGGGCCGAATGAGCAGTTCTTC.

This clonotype was counted ten times or more. This chain connects TRBV7-8 to TRBJ2-3, with a tentative D call TRBD1 (5 bases). The germline gives CDR1 SGHVS, CDR2 FQNEAQ. This CDR3 has 15 amino acids. V was cut by 5 bases and J by 2 bases, with 14 bases left in between. DNA for the CDR3: TGTGCCAGCAGCGACGACGGACATCCCACAGATACGCAGTATTTT. Protein sequence: CASSDDGHPTDTQYF.

There are a few counts of this clonotype. This chain links TRBV10-3 with TRBJ2-1, with D tentatively TRBD2 (6 bases). V lost 6 bases and J lost 6, with 18 bases in between. The CDR3 has 15 amino acids. Germline lookup yields CDR1 ENHRY and CDR2 SYGVKD. CDR3 sequence: CAIRETRGQLNEQFF. The DNA of the CDR3 is TGTGCCATCAGGGAGACTAGGGGCCAACTCAATGAGCAGTTCTTC.

This clonotype was seen many times. The V and J genes are TRBV28 and TRBJ1-6, with TRBD1 matching 8 bases. V shed 4 bases, J shed 9 bases, and the junction held 14 bases outside the gene matches. CDR3 length equals 17 residues. Germline V gene data show CDR1 as MDHEN and CDR2 as SYDVKM. CDR3 DNA: TGTGCCAGCAGTTCCCTACTCTCAGGGGGCGAGAGTTCACCCCTCCACTTT. Protein product: CASSSLLSGGESSPLHF.

The chain carries TRBV9 and TRBJ2-3; 9 nucleotides align to TRBD2. Germline V lookup: CDR1 SGDLS, CDR2 YYNGEE. Trimming cost V 4 bases and J 0 bases; bases outside gene matches: 6. The CDR3 runs 16 residues. In nucleotides, the CDR3 is TGTGCCAGCAGCAGAAGACTAGCGGCTAGCACAGATACGCAGTATTTT. It translates to CASSRRLAASTDTQYF.

This clonotype has only a few counts. This chain joins TRBV5-8 and TRBJ2-6; D is perhaps TRBD2 (6 bases). The germline V and J ends were trimmed by 7 bases and 0 bases, with 17 bases remaining between them. Germline CDR1 SGHTS, CDR2 YDEGEE. This CDR3 has 17 residues. The DNA of the CDR3 is TGTGCCAGCTTCAGGGACTGGCAAGACTCTGGGGCCAACGTCCTGACTTTC. Amino acids: CASFRDWQDSGANVLTF.

This clonotype was recorded at least ten times. V usage is TRBV7-9 and J usage is TRBJ2-3; unclear D gene. Trimming took 3 bases from V and 1 from J, leaving 17 bases between them. Germline values: CDR1 SEHNR, CDR2 FQNEAQ (reference sequence). The CDR3 runs 17 residues. The CDR3 coding sequence is TGTGCCAGCAGCTTTTCCCGCGACCTAAGGGGCACAGATACGCAGTATTTT. Residues: CASSFSRDLRGTDTQYF.

The table lists this clonotype with many counts. Written as DNA, the CDR3 is TGTGCCAGCAGCTCGAGGGACTACGGCGGAAACACCATATATTTT. Its protein is CASSSRDYGGNTIYF. The chain employs TRBV7-9 and TRBJ1-3; D possibly corresponds to TRBD1 (5 bases). Germline CDR1 reads SEHNR; CDR2 reads FQNEAQ (reference sequence). The CDR3 runs to 15 residues. Trimming stripped 4 bases from V and 4 bases from J, with 14 bases between.

The chain links TRBV7-9 to TRBJ1-4; 8 nucleotides match TRBD1. J was trimmed by 3 bases and V by 5 bases; bases with no gene match: 5. The CDR3 has 15 residues. Per germline, CDR1 SEHNR and CDR2 FQNEAQ (reference sequence). The DNA of the CDR3 is TGTGCCAGCAGCGTCCGGACAGGGCCTAATGAAAAACTGTTTTTT. Protein product: CASSVRTGPNEKLFF.